Shown below are 24 T cell receptor beta chains from a single sample sequenced in a study of cytomegalovirus exposure and HLA in healthy donors. This PCR relied on a set of 60 Vbeta primers and 13 Jbeta primers. Clones were sequenced by immunoSEQ multiplex PCR, and TCRdb holds only the in-frame ones, with some missing. Of more than 110,000 clones in the sample, roughly 77% were seen once. The sample consisted of PBMCs. The receptor source for this set is a female donor in good health and CMV-seronegative.

V is TRBV5-6 and J is TRBJ1-3, with a tentative D call TRBD1 (6 bases). Germline V gene lookup returns CDR1 SGHDT and CDR2 YYEEEE. The CDR3 is 15 residues long. Trimming shortened V by 0 bases and J by 2 bases, and 9 bases separated the two germline ends. Here the CDR3 reads CASSLVSGAGNTIYF. CDR3 nucleotides: TGTGCCAGCAGCTTGGTCTCAGGGGCTGGAAACACCATATATTTT.

The chain uses TRBV7-6 and TRBJ1-1; TRBD1 matches 10 bases. The CDR3 contains 14 residues. Germline CDR1 SGHVS, CDR2 FNYEAQ. V was clipped by 5 bases and J by 5 bases; unmatched bases: 5. CDR3 DNA: TGTGCCAGCAGCCTTGGGACAGGGGTAACTGAAGCTTTCTTT. It translates to CASSLGTGVTEAFF. Full variable domain (rest looked up from reference TRBV7-6 and TRBJ1-1): GAGVSQSPRYKVTKRGQDVALRCDPISGHVSLYWYRQALGQGPEFLTYFNYEAQQDKSGLPNDRFSAERPEGSISTLTIQRTEQRDSAMYRCASSLGTGVTEAFFGQGTRLTVV.

DNA of the CDR3: TGTGCCAGCAGCCCCCCGGGCGGGAGGGCCGGCAATGAGCAGTTCTTC. It yields the protein CASSPPGGRAGNEQFF. This chain connects TRBV7-2 to TRBJ2-1; 9 bases agree with TRBD2. Germline CDR1 SGHTA, CDR2 FQGNSA. CDR3 length equals 16 residues. V lost 5 bases to trimming and J lost 6 bases; unmatched junction nucleotides: 11.

This chain connects TRBV11-2 to TRBJ2-2; D is possibly TRBD2 (5 bases). V was pared by 0 bases and J by 4 bases, with 9 bases between. This CDR3 has 15 residues. Germline values: CDR1 SGHAT, CDR2 FQNNGV. Written as DNA, the CDR3 is TGTGCCAGCAGCTTAGAAAGCGGAGGCACCGGGGAGCTGTTTTTT. As protein: CASSLESGGTGELFF.

This clone was detected only a few times. CDR3 nucleotide sequence: TGCGCCAGCAGCCAAGTCAGGGGTTGGAACTATGGCTACACCTTC. Protein sequence: CASSQVRGWNYGYTF. V usage is TRBV4-3 and J usage is TRBJ1-2, with D tentatively TRBD1 (6 bases). Deletions cut 1 base from V and 2 bases from J, with 11 bases between. The CDR3 totals 15 residues. Germline V CDR1 and CDR2: LGHNA, YSLEER.

The chain joins TRBV6-5 to TRBJ1-4, with 9 bases matching TRBD1. The V and J ends lost 6 bases and 8 bases, in that order; junction bases with no gene match: 7. The germline V gene has CDR1 MNHEY and CDR2 SVGAGI. This CDR3 region has 14 residues. CDR3 protein: CASSSGTGSEKLFF. Here the CDR3 DNA reads TGTGCCAGCAGCTCCGGGACAGGGAGCGAAAAACTGTTTTTT.

The gene calls are TRBV7-2 and TRBJ1-5; D unresolved. The CDR3 is 13 amino acids. The germline CDR1 and CDR2 sequences are SGHTA and FQGNSA. Trimming pared 5 bases from V and 0 bases from J, leaving 5 bases between. Written as DNA, the CDR3 is TGTGCCAGCAGCACTTATAGCAATCAGCCCCAGCATTTT. Translated, it gives CASSTYSNQPQHF.

In nucleotides, the CDR3 is TGCGCCAGCAGCCAAGGGCCTGCCGGTACGAGGGGAAACACCATATATTTT. Its translation is CASSQGPAGTRGNTIYF. The chain links TRBV4-3 to TRBJ1-3; D is ambiguous. V lost 1 base to trimming and J lost 4 bases, with 17 bases between them. CDR3 length: 17 amino acids. From germline, CDR1 is LGHNA and CDR2 YSLEER.

V usage is TRBV9 and J usage is TRBJ1-6; D not certain. The CDR3 contains 14 residues. Germline CDR1 SGDLS, CDR2 YYNGEE. Trimming pared 2 bases from V and 7 bases from J, leaving 10 bases between. The CDR3 region is CASSVSLKNSPLHF. CDR3 sequence (DNA): TGTGCCAGCAGCGTTTCCCTTAAAAATTCACCCCTCCACTTT.

The chain recombines TRBV4-1 with TRBJ1-5; 7 bases are shared with TRBD1. V lost 1 base, J lost 7 bases, and 7 bases stayed unmatched. Germline V gene sequence: CDR1 MGHRA, CDR2 YSYEKL. This CDR3 has 15 amino acids. The CDR3 nucleotides read TGCGCCAGCAGCCAAGGCCAGACAGGGAGACAGCCCCAGCATTTT. Its translation is CASSQGQTGRQPQHF.

The J gene is TRBJ2-3, the V gene TRBV5-4, with a weak D call TRBD1 (6 bases). With 3 bases removed from V and 3 bases from J, the gap between germline ends came to 17 bases. CDR3 length: 16 residues. Germline CDR1 is SGHNT and CDR2 is YYREEE (reference sequence). This CDR3 reads CASSSPQGVGTDTQYF. For the CDR3, the DNA is TGTGCCAGCAGCTCCCCACAGGGAGTCGGAACAGATACGCAGTATTTT.

This clone was found once. The chain links TRBV10-2 to TRBJ1-5, with TRBD1 as a possible D gene (5 bases). Trimming removed 2 bases at V and 7 bases at J, with 12 bases between. Per germline, CDR1 WSHSY and CDR2 SAAADI. CDR3 length: 14 amino acids. The CDR3 nucleotides read TGCGCCAGCAGTGAGATGGGACTCTGGCAGCCCCAGCATTTT. Its translation: CASSEMGLWQPQHF.

The chain combines TRBV10-1 with TRBJ1-1, with a weak D call TRBD1 (6 bases). The CDR3 runs to 12 residues. Trimming removed 6 bases from V and 3 bases from J, with 8 bases in between. In germline, CDR1 is WNHNN, CDR2 SYGVQD (reference sequence). The chain's CDR3 is CASSKGDTEAFF. The DNA of the CDR3 is TGCGCCAGCAGCAAGGGGGACACTGAAGCTTTCTTT.

The genes are TRBV6-6 and TRBJ2-3, with D maybe TRBD1 (7 bases). Looked up from germline, CDR1 is MNHNY and CDR2 is SVGAGI (reference sequence). The CDR3 totals 14 residues. Trimming left V 10 bases short and J 4 bases short, with 18 bases between. DNA of the CDR3: TGTGCCATATCCAGGGGGGTACTTCCAGATACGCAGTATTTT. Protein: CAISRGVLPDTQYF.

CDR3: CASTLLGQGGGEQYF. As DNA, the CDR3 is TGTGCCAGCACCCTCCTGGGACAGGGCGGGGGAGAGCAGTACTTC. The gene calls are TRBV6-1 and TRBJ2-7; 9 bases match TRBD1. With V trimmed by 7 bases and J by 7 bases, 14 bases remained unmatched. Per the germline V gene, CDR1 is MNHNS and CDR2 is SASEGT. The CDR3 covers 15 residues.

This chain links TRBV19 with TRBJ1-2; TRBD1 agrees at 7 bases. V shed 1 base, J shed 5 bases, and the junction held 7 bases outside the gene matches. This CDR3 is built from 15 residues. CDR1 and CDR2 (germline): LNHDA, SQIVND (reference sequence). The CDR3 sequence is CASSIGAGGIYGYTF. The DNA of the CDR3 is TGTGCCAGTAGTATAGGTGCAGGGGGAATATATGGCTACACCTTC.

The gene calls are TRBV9 and TRBJ2-7; a weak D match, TRBD2 (5 bases). CDR1 and CDR2 (germline): SGDLS, YYNGEE. Trimming left V 0 bases short and J 6 bases short, with 16 bases between. This CDR3 is 15 amino acids long. CDR3 residues: CASSVGVTMSGEQYF. The CDR3 DNA reads TGTGCCAGCAGCGTAGGTGTGACTATGTCGGGCGAGCAGTACTTC. Full variable domain (outside the CDR3, taken from reference TRBV9 and TRBJ2-7): DSGVTQTPKHLITATGQRVTLRCSPRSGDLSVYWYQQSLDQGLQFLIQYYNGEERAKGNILERFSAQQFPDLHSELNLSSLELGDSALYFCASSVGVTMSGEQYFGPGTRLTVT.

This sequence joins TRBV5-1 and TRBJ2-1; possible D gene TRBD2, 5 bases. The CDR3 has 12 amino acids. The ends were cut back, 2 bases at V and 12 bases at J, with 12 bases in the middle. Germline values: CDR1 SGHRS, CDR2 YFSETQ. The CDR3 spells CASSLPEGWQFF. CDR3 nucleotides: TGCGCCAGCAGCTTACCCGAGGGATGGCAGTTCTTC.

This clone was counted at least ten times. This sequence joins TRBV28 and TRBJ2-7; weak D call: TRBD1 (6 bases). Germline values: CDR1 MDHEN, CDR2 SYDVKM. This CDR3 spans 13 amino acids. V was cut by 5 bases and J by 1 base, with 9 bases left in between. CDR3 protein: CASSLGQSYEQYF. Written as DNA, the CDR3 is TGTGCCAGCAGTCTTGGACAGTCCTACGAGCAGTACTTC.

The chain joins TRBV7-9 to TRBJ2-1; 13 bases map to TRBD2. With 5 bases clipped from V and 8 bases from J, the junction kept 6 bases outside the gene matches. Germline V gene data show CDR1 as SEHNR and CDR2 as FQNEAQ (reference sequence). There are 15 residues in the CDR3. The CDR3 nucleotides read TGTGCCAGCAGCCGACTAGCGGGAGGTTCGGATGAGCAGTTCTTC. This gives the protein CASSRLAGGSDEQFF.

The rearrangement links TRBV4-3 to TRBJ2-1; possible D gene TRBD2, 6 bases. This CDR3 has 15 residues. V was trimmed by 1 base and J by 5 bases, leaving 12 bases between them. The germline gives CDR1 LGHNA, CDR2 YSLEER. This chain's CDR3 is CASSQAGTPDNEQFF. As DNA, the CDR3 is TGCGCCAGCAGCCAAGCCGGGACTCCCGACAATGAGCAGTTCTTC.

V and J are TRBV27 and TRBJ2-3; tentatively, D is TRBD1 (6 bases). CDR1 and CDR2 from the germline V gene are MNHEY and SMNVEV (reference sequence). CDR3 size: 19 residues. The V end was cut by 3 bases, the J end by 5 bases, with 27 bases between. The CDR3 nucleotides are TGTGCCAGCAGTTTTCACCCCTACCAGGGGCAAGGTATTCGAGATACGCAGTATTTT. Translation: CASSFHPYQGQGIRDTQYF.

This clone came up once. CDR3 residues: CAISRPGQGAEKLFF. The CDR3 bases are TGTGCCATCTCCCGACCGGGACAGGGGGCGGAGAAACTGTTTTTT. V usage is TRBV6-6 and J usage is TRBJ1-4, with 12 bases aligning to TRBD1. CDR1 and CDR2 from the germline V gene are MNHNY and SVGAGI (reference sequence). The CDR3 extends over 15 amino acids. Trimming took 10 bases from V and 11 from J; bases not matched to a gene: 14.

Note on this clone: The junction and the germline gene differ at one end; a read error may be behind it. V is TRBV7-2 and J is TRBJ1-5, with a weak D call TRBD1 (5 bases). Germline lookup yields CDR1 SGHTA and CDR2 FQGNSA. The CDR3 loop spans 14 amino acids. The DNA for the CDR3 is TGTGCCAGCAGCCTAGCGGGGGGGGATCAGCCCCAGCATTTT. Translating gives CASSLAGGDQPQHF. The full variable domain, in which reference TRBV7-2 and TRBJ1-5 provide the parts outside the CDR3, is GAGVSQSPSNKVTEKGKDVELRCDPISGHTALYWYRQSLGQGLEFLIYFQGNSAPDKSGLPSDRFSAERTGGSVSTLTIQRTQQEDSAVYLCASSLAGGDQPQHFGDGTRLSIL.